A single sample is the source of the 15 T cell receptor beta chains below, sequenced in a study of blood T cell repertoires in COVID-19. Libraries were prepared by immunoSEQ multiplex PCR; TCRdb keeps only in-frame clonotypes and omits some of them. This sample carries over 200,000 clones, more than 70% of them seen once, and the ten largest clones take about 2.3%. The sequenced sample was PBMCs or T cells enriched from blood (not recorded which). The receptors shown here come from a woman in her thirties or forties with acute COVID-19.

V and J are TRBV5-6 and TRBJ2-3; 11 bases are a match to TRBD2. The junction had 6 bases not matched to a gene; V was cut back by 1 base and J by 5 bases. Looked up from germline, CDR1 is SGHDT and CDR2 is YYEEEE. The CDR3 consists of 16 residues. CDR3 nucleotide sequence: TGTGCCAGCAGCTTGTTAGCGGGGGGGCGCGGAGATACGCAGTATTTT. The encoded protein is CASSLLAGGRGDTQYF.

The chain joins TRBV4-1 to TRBJ1-2, with D possibly TRBD1 on 5 matching bases. Germline CDR1 MGHRA, CDR2 YSYEKL. The CDR3 spans 13 residues. V lost 4 bases, J lost 4 bases, and 10 bases lay in between. The CDR3 DNA sequence: TGCGCCAGCAGCCCCCCGACAGTCTATGGCTACACCTTC. As protein: CASSPPTVYGYTF.

The chain links TRBV10-3 to TRBJ2-2, with D maybe TRBD1 (6 bases). V was cut by 7 bases and J by 1 base, with 10 bases left in between. In germline, CDR1 is ENHRY, CDR2 SYGVKD. CDR3 length equals 14 residues. CDR3 loop: CAIKWGQNTGELFF. DNA of the CDR3: TGTGCCATCAAGTGGGGGCAGAACACCGGGGAGCTGTTTTTT.

The chain employs TRBV19 and TRBJ2-6, with 12 bases matching TRBD2. V dropped 3 bases and J dropped 3; count of bases not matched to a gene: 9. Germline V gene sequence: CDR1 LNHDA, CDR2 SQIVND (reference sequence). The CDR3 extends over 19 amino acids. CDR3 sequence: CASSIGASGGAVGANVLTF. Here the CDR3 DNA reads TGTGCCAGTAGTATTGGCGCTAGCGGGGGGGCAGTTGGGGCCAACGTCCTGACTTTC.

The rearrangement links TRBV11-2 to TRBJ1-4, with 7 nucleotides matching TRBD1. CDR3 length: 15 residues. Germline V CDR1 and CDR2: SGHAT, FQNNGV. The J segment lost 5 bases and the V segment lost 5 bases, leaving 8 bases of the junction unmatched. CDR3 sequence: CASSARTGINEKLFF. Here the CDR3 DNA reads TGTGCCAGCAGCGCTCGGACAGGAATAAATGAAAAACTGTTTTTT. Variable domain in full (rest from reference TRBV11-2 and TRBJ1-4): EAGVAQSPRYKIIEKRQSVAFWCNPISGHATLYWYQQILGQGPKLLIQFQNNGVVDDSQLPKDRFSAERLKGVDSTLKIQPAKLEDSAVYLCASSARTGINEKLFFGSGTQLSVL.

The CDR3 nucleotides are TGTGCCACCAGCGAGAACAGGGTTGGGGGGGACACTGAAGCTTTCTTT. Amino acids: CATSENRVGGDTEAFF. The V call is TRBV24-1, the J call TRBJ1-1, with a weak D call TRBD1 (6 bases). Germline lookup yields CDR1 KGHDR and CDR2 SFDVKD. V shed 7 bases and J shed 3 bases, with 20 bases lying between them. The CDR3 consists of 16 residues.

V usage is TRBV2 and J usage is TRBJ2-1; the match to TRBD2 covers 12 bases. Germline CDR1 is SNHLY and CDR2 is FYNNEI. V was clipped by 7 bases and J by 9 bases; unmatched bases: 7. The length of the CDR3 is 14 residues. This chain's CDR3 is CASNLAGGRLEQFF. CDR3 sequence (DNA): TGTGCCAGCAACCTAGCGGGGGGGCGTCTTGAGCAGTTCTTC.

The CDR3 region is CASSPWDRGQGALHF. CDR3 nucleotide sequence: TGTGCCAGCAGCCCTTGGGACAGGGGCCAGGGGGCCCTCCACTTT. This chain uses TRBV9 with TRBJ1-6; 10 nucleotides match TRBD1. The CDR3 length is 15 residues. The ends lost 4 bases at V and 14 bases at J; junction bases unmatched: 12. CDR1 and CDR2 (germline): SGDLS, YYNGEE.

This clone occurred once. The chain carries TRBV3-1 (or the pseudogene TRBV3-2) and TRBJ2-5; a possible D gene is TRBD2 (7 bases). CDR1 LGHDT and CDR2 YNNKEL come from the germline V gene (reference sequence). Trimming pared 1 base from V and 8 bases from J, leaving 20 bases between. CDR3 length: 16 amino acids. DNA of the CDR3: TGTGCCAGCAGCCAAGGAGGAGCTAGCGGACAGCGAACCCAGTACTTC. It yields the protein CASSQGGASGQRTQYF.

The rearrangement links TRBV6-5 to TRBJ1-2, with D perhaps TRBD1 (5 bases). This CDR3 spans 15 amino acids. Trimming pared 6 bases from V and 6 bases from J, leaving 20 bases between. Looked up from germline, CDR1 is MNHEY and CDR2 is SVGAGI. CDR3 DNA: TGTGCCAGCAGCCCGACAGCTTTGAGTTTGGATGGCTACACCTTC. This codes for CASSPTALSLDGYTF.

This clone appeared a few times. V is TRBV21-1 and J is TRBJ2-1; no check of the table's D call, TRBD2, against the DNA was made. TRBV21-1 constitutes a pseudogene. This CDR3 region has 14 residues. The CDR3 DNA is TGTGCCAGCAGCAATCATTTCGAGGCGCATGAGCAGTTCTTC. Protein sequence: CASSNHFEAHEQFF.

The chain links TRBV6-4 to TRBJ2-3, with TRBD2 matching over 7 bases. The CDR3 is 13 residues long. Germline CDR1 reads MRHNA; CDR2 reads SNTAGT. V was clipped by 6 bases and J by 6 bases; unmatched bases: 6. CDR3 amino acids: CASRGRGSDTQYF. CDR3 bases: TGTGCCAGCAGAGGGAGGGGATCTGATACGCAGTATTTT.

This chain connects TRBV2 to TRBJ1-4; tentative D call: TRBD1 (6 bases). Trimming pared 10 bases from V and 4 bases from J, leaving 22 bases between. Germline values: CDR1 SNHLY, CDR2 FYNNEI. This CDR3 has 16 amino acids. CDR3 coding DNA: TGTGCCACAGAGTACGGGAAGACAGGCTTTAATGAAAAACTGTTTTTT. Residues: CATEYGKTGFNEKLFF.

This chain uses TRBV5-4 with TRBJ2-3; TRBD2 matches 7 bases. J was trimmed by 3 bases and V by 1 base; bases with no gene match: 8. The length of the CDR3 is 16 residues. CDR1 is SGHNT and CDR2 is YYREEE in the germline V gene (reference sequence). This CDR3 reads CASSLLSGMPTDTQYF. The DNA of the CDR3 is TGTGCCAGCAGCTTGCTGAGCGGGATGCCGACAGATACGCAGTATTTT.

The V gene is TRBV27, the J gene TRBJ2-3, with D uncertain. This CDR3 region has 11 residues. Trimming pared 4 bases from V and 11 bases from J, leaving 10 bases between. The germline V gene has CDR1 MNHEY and CDR2 SMNVEV (reference sequence). Here the CDR3 DNA reads TGTGCCAGCAGTTCCGGAAGACTGCAGTATTTT. It yields the protein CASSSGRLQYF.